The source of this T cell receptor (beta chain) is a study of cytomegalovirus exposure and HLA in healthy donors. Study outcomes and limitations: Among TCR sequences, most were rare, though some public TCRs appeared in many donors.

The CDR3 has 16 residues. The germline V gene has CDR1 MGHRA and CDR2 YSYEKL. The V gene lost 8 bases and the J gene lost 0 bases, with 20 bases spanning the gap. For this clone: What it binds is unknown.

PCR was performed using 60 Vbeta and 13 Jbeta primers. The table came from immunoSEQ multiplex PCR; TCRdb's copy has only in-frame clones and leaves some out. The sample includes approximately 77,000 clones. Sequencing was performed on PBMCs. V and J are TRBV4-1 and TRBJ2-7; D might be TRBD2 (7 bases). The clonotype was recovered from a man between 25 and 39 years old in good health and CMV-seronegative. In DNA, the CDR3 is TGCGCCAGCGCGTCATGGCCGGCGGGGGCCTCCTACGAGCAGTACTTC. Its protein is CASASWPAGASYEQYF.